A single count supports the clone carrying this T cell receptor (beta chain). TCRdb keeps only in-frame clones here, not all; method: immunoSEQ multiplex PCR. Here the sample spans roughly 660,000 clones, roughly 88% being singletons. The data belong to a study of shared T cell receptors in the human thymus. In germline, CDR1 is LGHNA, CDR2 YSLEER. The CDR3 sequence is 21 residues long. The junction had 23 bases not matched to a gene; V was cut back by 3 bases and J by 0 bases. The sample was also linked to a second study, of human thymus T cells. Turning to that study: Serving as donors were healthy Finnish infants, each of whom was having open corrective surgery for congenital heart defects. Resections that were taken during corrective heart surgery supplied the thymus tissue. What appeared biased in thymic and blood repertoires was the usage of V and J genes. A high degree of thymic repertoire overlap among unrelated individuals was reported in related research.

The TCR sequence derives from a boy in the first two years of life with a congenital heart defect. Sequencing used thymocytes. The gene calls are TRBV4-3 and TRBJ2-7, with 7 bases identical to TRBD2. Here the CDR3 reads CASSHPTVGHYGSSGSYEQYF. The CDR3 DNA reads TGCGCCAGCAGCCATCCGACAGTGGGGCACTATGGGTCTAGCGGCTCCTACGAGCAGTACTTC.